This is a list of T cell receptor beta chains from one sample in a study of CD8 T cells in ankylosing spondylitis. TCRdb reprocessed the 5' RACE reads via MiXCR and lists one record per CDR3 protein. This sample yields some 840,000 distinct CDR3 sequences, of which about 10% are seen a single time; roughly 0.51% belongs to the top ten. Material for sequencing was blood, either unsorted or a sorted T cell fraction (not recorded which). These receptor sequences come from a male donor with ankylosing spondylitis. Each CDR3 is given with its conserved first and last residue. The D gene is left open where the match is weak. The listing skips clone size in some rows; elsewhere it reads once, few, many or a size class.

V gene: TRBV15
D gene: NA
clone size: few
J gene: TRBJ1-2
CDR3 protein: CATSFRTNYGYTF
CDR3 DNA: TGTGCCACCAGCTTTCGGACAAACTATGGCTACACCTTC

V gene: TRBV5-5
D gene: NA
clone size: few
J gene: TRBJ2-2
CDR3 protein: CASSFLILNTGELFF
CDR3 DNA: TGTGCCAGCAGCTTTCTCATACTGAACACCGGGGAGCTGTTTTTT

V gene: TRBV9
D gene: NA
clone size: few
J gene: TRBJ1-2
CDR3 protein: CASSVGSRGYGYTF
CDR3 DNA: TGTGCCAGCAGCGTAGGATCTAGGGGCTATGGCTACACCTTC

V gene: TRBV5-5
D gene: NA
clone size: NA
J gene: TRBJ2-1
CDR3 protein: CASRIGPDNEQFF
CDR3 DNA: TGTGCCAGCAGGATAGGGCCGGACAATGAGCAGTTCTTC

V gene: TRBV5-6
D gene: NA
clone size: NA
J gene: TRBJ2-3
CDR3 protein: CASSIPKTDTQYF
CDR3 DNA: TGTGCCAGCAGCATACCCAAAACAGATACGCAGTATTTT

V gene: TRBV6-1
D gene: NA
clone size: NA
J gene: TRBJ1-1
CDR3 protein: CASRPQGNTEAFF
CDR3 DNA: TGTGCCAGCAGACCACAGGGGAACACTGAAGCTTTCTTT

V gene: TRBV20-1
D gene: NA
clone size: many
J gene: TRBJ2-7
CDR3 protein: CSASRGIYEQYF
CDR3 DNA: TGCAGTGCTAGCCGGGGGATCTACGAGCAGTACTTC

V gene: TRBV7-9
D gene: NA
clone size: many
J gene: TRBJ2-1
CDR3 protein: CASSEGQKRGEQFF
CDR3 DNA: TGTGCCAGCAGCGAGGGCCAAAAAAGGGGTGAGCAGTTCTTC

V gene: TRBV12-3/TRBV12-4
D gene: NA
clone size: few
J gene: TRBJ2-1
CDR3 protein: CASSSSGTPRSEQFF
CDR3 DNA: TGTGCCAGCAGTTCTTCCGGGACCCCAAGGAGTGAGCAGTTCTTC

V gene: TRBV6-5
D gene: TRBD1
clone size: NA
J gene: TRBJ1-2
CDR3 protein: CASSYGGTGVLQGYTF
CDR3 DNA: TGTGCCAGCAGTTACGGCGGGACAGGGGTTCTTCAGGGCTACACCTTC

V gene: TRBV19
D gene: TRBD1
clone size: NA
J gene: TRBJ1-2
CDR3 protein: CASQLQGAPDGYTF
CDR3 DNA: TGTGCCAGTCAATTGCAGGGGGCGCCGGATGGCTACACCTTC

V gene: TRBV6-5
D gene: NA
clone size: NA
J gene: TRBJ2-1
CDR3 protein: CASSYRGRNHNEQFF
CDR3 DNA: TGTGCCAGCAGTTATCGGGGACGTAATCACAATGAGCAGTTCTTC

V gene: TRBV24-1
D gene: NA
clone size: NA
J gene: TRBJ2-1
CDR3 protein: CATSDVGGAYNEQFF
CDR3 DNA: TGTGCCACCAGTGATGTGGGGGGAGCCTACAATGAGCAGTTCTTC

V gene: TRBV20-1
D gene: TRBD2
clone size: few
J gene: TRBJ2-5
CDR3 protein: CSASGGLADQETQYF
CDR3 DNA: TGCAGTGCTAGCGGTGGTCTAGCGGACCAAGAGACCCAGTACTTC

V gene: TRBV29-1
D gene: TRBD1
clone size: many
J gene: TRBJ2-3
CDR3 protein: CSVGQGSTDTQYF
CDR3 DNA: TGCAGCGTTGGACAGGGAAGCACAGATACGCAGTATTTT

V gene: TRBV12-3/TRBV12-4
D gene: NA
clone size: many
J gene: TRBJ2-2
CDR3 protein: CASSEYTRGGTGELFF
CDR3 DNA: TGTGCCAGCAGTGAATACACTAGGGGTGGGACCGGGGAGCTGTTTTTT

V gene: TRBV27
D gene: TRBD1
clone size: NA
J gene: TRBJ1-2
CDR3 protein: CASGSGTGFGYTF
CDR3 DNA: TGTGCCAGCGGATCCGGGACAGGGTTTGGCTACACCTTC

V gene: TRBV6-2/TRBV6-3
D gene: NA
clone size: NA
J gene: TRBJ2-7
CDR3 protein: CASIKQGYGEQYF
CDR3 DNA: TGTGCCAGCATTAAACAGGGTTATGGCGAGCAGTACTTC

V gene: TRBV7-9
D gene: NA
clone size: many
J gene: TRBJ1-1
CDR3 protein: CASSSPRGGMNTEAFF
CDR3 DNA: TGTGCCAGCAGCTCCCCCCGGGGAGGGATGAACACTGAAGCTTTCTTT

V gene: TRBV7-9
D gene: TRBD1
clone size: few
J gene: TRBJ2-7
CDR3 protein: CASSFDRDHEQYF
CDR3 DNA: TGTGCCAGCAGCTTTGACAGGGACCACGAGCAGTACTTC

V gene: TRBV5-1
D gene: NA
clone size: few
J gene: TRBJ2-5
CDR3 protein: CASRWGETQYF
CDR3 DNA: TGCGCCAGCCGCTGGGGAGAGACCCAGTACTTC

V gene: TRBV7-2
D gene: NA
clone size: many
J gene: TRBJ2-5
CDR3 protein: CASSSGHLETQYF
CDR3 DNA: TGTGCCAGCAGCTCGGGGCATTTAGAGACCCAGTACTTC

V gene: TRBV20-1
D gene: NA
clone size: few
J gene: TRBJ1-4
CDR3 protein: CSAPSVDEKLFF
CDR3 DNA: TGCAGTGCCCCCAGCGTTGATGAAAAACTGTTTTTT

V gene: TRBV20-1
D gene: TRBD2
clone size: few
J gene: TRBJ2-3
CDR3 protein: CSATGTSGRSDTQYF
CDR3 DNA: TGCAGTGCTACGGGGACTAGCGGGAGGTCAGATACGCAGTATTTT

V gene: TRBV5-1
D gene: NA
clone size: few
J gene: TRBJ2-3
CDR3 protein: CASSWRGASTDTQYF
CDR3 DNA: TGCGCCAGCAGCTGGAGGGGCGCTAGCACAGATACGCAGTATTTT

V gene: TRBV3-1
D gene: NA
clone size: NA
J gene: TRBJ1-1
CDR3 protein: CASSQSWGRGSTEAFF
CDR3 DNA: TGTGCCAGCAGCCAGTCTTGGGGACGGGGCAGCACTGAAGCTTTCTTT

V gene: TRBV4-3
D gene: NA
clone size: NA
J gene: TRBJ2-2
CDR3 protein: CASSPYHLNTGELFF
CDR3 DNA: TGCGCCAGCAGCCCTTATCATCTTAACACCGGGGAGCTGTTTTTT